Reported below is one TCR beta chain. The data were taken from a study of blood T cell repertoires in COVID-19. Study-level information: Nucleic acid was either cDNA or gDNA, and it came from T cells, B-cell-depleted T cells, or PBMCs.

The CDR3 runs 14 residues. The trim removed 0 bases at V and 6 bases at J, leaving 0 bases unmatched. Germline loops: CDR1 SGDLS, CDR2 YYNGEE. Authors' analysis steps: Amplification with reference gene primers provided the estimates of nucleated cell counts. The protocol was immunoSEQ multiplex PCR, while the TCRdb copy is restricted to in-frame clones and leaves out a portion. The V and J calls and clone size come from that table; D and trimming were worked out from the DNA. The profile shows about 120,000 clones, 70% to 90% of them singletons. The receptor comes from a woman older than 75 with acute or convalescent COVID-19. Material: peripheral blood. The chain couples TRBV9 to TRBJ2-2; 9 nucleotides agree with TRBD2. The CDR3 region is CASSVGGGAGELFF. Here the CDR3 DNA reads TGTGCCAGCAGCGTAGGCGGGGGGGCCGGGGAGCTGTTTTTT.